Each of the 15 T cell receptor beta chains below was sequenced from the same sample in a study of beta chain features in type 1 diabetes. The isolated RNA, all of it, was reverse transcribed, so expressed TCRB transcripts were what got sequenced. The data were produced by immunoSEQ multiplex PCR, yet TCRdb's version contains in-frame clones alone and is incomplete. The sample holds about half a million clones; roughly 10% are singletons and the top ten take roughly 0.046%. Sequences were obtained from naive CD4+ T cells from blood. Receptors were obtained from a woman aged 18-29 years in good health.

The genes are TRBV7-8 and TRBJ2-7; no definite D call. V was pared by 2 bases and J by 5 bases, with 10 bases between. This CDR3 is 13 amino acids long. The germline gives CDR1 SGHVS, CDR2 FQNEAQ. CDR3 sequence: CASSLILYDEQYV. CDR3 coding DNA: TGTGCCAGCAGCTTAATTCTCTACGACGAGCAGTACGTC.

This clone was seen a handful of times. This sample includes further DNA sequences coding for the same CDR3. The chain recombines TRBV7-2 with TRBJ2-1; no definite D call. CDR1 is SGHTA, CDR2 FQGNSA, per germline. Trimming stripped 3 bases from V and 7 bases from J, with 4 bases between. CDR3 size: 11 residues. CDR3 sequence (DNA): TGTGCCAGCAGCTTTCTAAATGAGCAGTTCTTC. This codes for CASSFLNEQFF.

A few counts support this clone. The CDR3 bases are TGTGCCAGCAGCCCGACAGCTAGCTCCTACAATGAGCAGTTCTTC. As protein: CASSPTASSYNEQFF. This chain uses TRBV7-2 with TRBJ2-1; D might be TRBD1 (5 bases). This CDR3 has 15 residues. V was cut by 5 bases and J by 0 bases, with 11 bases left in between. The germline V gene has CDR1 SGHTA and CDR2 FQGNSA.

This clone was recorded a few times. This chain links TRBV4-1 with TRBJ2-3; 7 bases align to TRBD1. Germline trimming cut 2 bases from V and 2 bases from J; bases unmatched to any gene: 10. There are 17 residues in the CDR3. Per the germline V gene, CDR1 is MGHRA and CDR2 is YSYEKL. CDR3 in DNA: TGCGCCAGCAGCCAACACCGGGACAGAGGGGACACAGATACGCAGTATTTT. Translating gives CASSQHRDRGDTDTQYF.

Only a few counts were recorded for this clone. This chain joins TRBV30 and TRBJ1-4; tentative D call: TRBD1 (6 bases). The V and J ends lost 7 bases and 3 bases respectively, with 12 bases between them. The germline V gene has CDR1 GTSNPN and CDR2 SVGIG (reference sequence). The CDR3 totals 13 residues. The CDR3 sequence is CALTGSANEKLFF. DNA of the CDR3: TGTGCCTTAACAGGGTCGGCTAATGAAAAACTGTTTTTT.

V gene TRBV10-3 combines with J gene TRBJ2-7, with D perhaps TRBD1 (6 bases). The CDR3 length is 15 residues. CDR1 ENHRY and CDR2 SYGVKD come from the germline V gene. Trimming left V 2 bases short and J 7 bases short, with 18 bases between. CDR3 DNA sequence: TGTGCCATCAGTGAGCGACAGGATCAGGTCGGAGAGCAGTACTTC. This codes for CAISERQDQVGEQYF.

In this sample, this clone turned up many times. The rearrangement joins TRBV15 to TRBJ2-1; possible D gene TRBD2, 6 bases. Germline V gene sequence: CDR1 LNHNV, CDR2 YYDKDF (reference sequence). Deletions cut 4 bases from V and 1 base from J, with 11 bases between. The CDR3 covers 15 residues. The CDR3 DNA follows: TGTGCCACCAGCATGGGGCGGGAATCCTACAATGAGCAGTTCTTC. This encodes CATSMGRESYNEQFF.

V gene TRBV27 combines with J gene TRBJ2-1; D is undetermined. V lost 6 bases, J lost 7 bases, and 10 bases lay in between. CDR1 and CDR2 (germline): MNHEY, SMNVEV (reference sequence). The CDR3 sequence is 12 residues long. DNA for the CDR3: TGTGCCAGCAGACGGCAGAAGAATGAGCAGTTCTTC. It codes for CASRRQKNEQFF.

This clone came up a few times. V is TRBV7-9 and J is TRBJ1-5, with D unclear. Trimming removed 5 bases at V and 4 bases at J, with 12 bases between. The CDR3 loop spans 14 amino acids. Germline CDR1 reads SEHNR; CDR2 reads FQNEAQ (reference sequence). The CDR3 spells CASSPSGGNQPQHF. Here the CDR3 DNA reads TGTGCCAGCAGCCCGAGCGGAGGGAATCAGCCCCAGCATTTT. The entire variable domain, with the rest obtained from reference TRBV7-9 and TRBJ1-5, is as follows: DTGVSQNPRHKITKRGQNVTFRCDPISEHNRLYWYRQTLGQGPEFLTYFQNEAQLEKSRLLSDRFSAERPKGSFSTLEIQRTEQGDSAMYLCASSPSGGNQPQHFGDGTRLSIL.

This clone was detected only a few times. The rearrangement joins TRBV29-1 to TRBJ2-1; D may match TRBD1 or TRBD2 (5 bases each). CDR1 and CDR2 from the germline V gene are SQVTM and ANQGSEA. The length of the CDR3 is 13 residues. Trimming cost V 4 bases and J 7 bases, with 14 bases left between them. As DNA, the CDR3 is TGCAGCGTTGCCAGAGGGGCTGGAAATGAGCAGTTCTTC. Protein product: CSVARGAGNEQFF.

The chain has TRBV2 and TRBJ1-6; the D is unclear. CDR3 length: 14 amino acids. Germline CDR1 and CDR2: SNHLY and FYNNEI. V was clipped by 7 bases and J by 3 bases, with 10 bases between them. The chain's CDR3 is CASKVGSYNSPLHF. The CDR3 coding sequence is TGTGCCAGCAAGGTGGGGAGCTATAATTCACCCCTCCACTTT.

In this sample, this clone turned up a few times. J is TRBJ1-1 and V is TRBV9; a weak D match, TRBD1 (5 bases). The CDR3 is made up of 14 amino acids. From germline, CDR1 is SGDLS and CDR2 YYNGEE. Trimming shortened V by 1 base and J by 0 bases, and 7 bases separated the two germline ends. This CDR3 is CASSVQGMNTEAFF. In DNA, the CDR3 is TGTGCCAGCAGCGTACAGGGTATGAACACTGAAGCTTTCTTT. Full variable domain (remainder filled in from reference TRBV9 and TRBJ1-1): DSGVTQTPKHLITATGQRVTLRCSPRSGDLSVYWYQQSLDQGLQFLIQYYNGEERAKGNILERFSAQQFPDLHSELNLSSLELGDSALYFCASSVQGMNTEAFFGQGTRLTVV.

The chain joins TRBV27 to TRBJ2-1; TRBD1 matches 10 bases. The ends lost 6 bases at V and 4 bases at J; junction bases unmatched: 3. Germline V gene lookup returns CDR1 MNHEY and CDR2 SMNVEV (reference sequence). CDR3 size: 14 residues. CDR3 nucleotide sequence: TGTGCCAGCAGACAGGGACAGGGGTACAATGAGCAGTTCTTC. Its protein is CASRQGQGYNEQFF.

The J gene is TRBJ1-1, the V gene TRBV29-1, with 8 bases fitting TRBD1. Germline CDR1 SQVTM, CDR2 ANQGSEA. The V and J ends lost 7 bases and 8 bases, in that order; junction bases with no gene match: 3. The CDR3 is made up of 10 amino acids. The CDR3 sequence is CSAGQGEAFF. DNA of the CDR3: TGCAGCGCCGGACAGGGAGAAGCTTTCTTT.

This clone has more than one count but fewer than ten. This chain connects TRBV4-3 to TRBJ2-3; no firm D call. V was trimmed by 6 bases and J by 2 bases, leaving 21 bases between them. Per germline, CDR1 LGHNA and CDR2 YSLEER. The CDR3 runs to 17 residues. The DNA for the CDR3 is TGCGCCAGCAGTCTCCAGCAGACGCGCGTGGCCACAGATACGCAGTATTTT. Its protein is CASSLQQTRVATDTQYF.